These T cell receptor beta chains were read from a single sample in a study of long-term antiretroviral therapy in people with HIV. Clones were read by immunoSEQ multiplex PCR, and TCRdb kept only the in-frame ones, dropping some. The table has around 29,000 clones, 95% seen once. The sequencing used unsorted PBMCs, collected 5.3 years after starting antiretroviral therapy. All receptors come from a man aged 30-40 years with HIV. Both conserved end residues are part of each CDR3. The D gene is left open where the match is weak. For some rows the clone size is stated as once, few or many, or as a class when expanded; others skip it.

j_call	clone_size	v_call	d_call	cdr3_aa	cdr3_nt
TRBJ2-5	NA	TRBV7-3	NA	CASSLIPRSPQYF	TGTGCCAGCAGCTTAATCCCCAGAAGCCCCCAGTACTTC
TRBJ1-2	few	TRBV10-2	NA	CASREGGIDGYTF	TGCGCCAGCCGGGAGGGGGGGATTGATGGCTACACCTTC
TRBJ1-2	NA	TRBV2	NA	CASSPWGRGYTF	TGTGCCAGCAGCCCATGGGGGAGAGGCTACACCTTC
TRBJ2-5	NA	TRBV5-6	NA	CASSLGYTLEETQYF	TGTGCCAGCAGCTTGGGTTATACACTTGAAGAGACCCAGTACTTC
TRBJ2-7	NA	TRBV19	NA	CASTENPGSYEQYF	TGTGCCAGTACCGAAAACCCGGGGTCGTACGAGCAGTACTTC
TRBJ2-7	NA	TRBV4-2	TRBD1	CASSQGGTADEQYF	TGTGCCAGCAGCCAAGGTGGGACAGCGGACGAGCAGTACTTC
TRBJ1-2	NA	TRBV18	NA	CASSQTGTPGGYTF	TGTGCCAGCTCACAAACCGGGACACCGGGTGGCTACACCTTC
TRBJ1-2	NA	TRBV4-1	TRBD1	CASSPEDRAVYGYTF	TGCGCCAGCAGCCCCGAGGACAGGGCGGTATATGGCTACACCTTC
TRBJ1-2	once	TRBV6-6	TRBD1	CASSYPTGGEYGYTF	TGTGCCAGCAGTTACCCGACAGGGGGCGAATATGGCTACACCTTC
TRBJ1-1	NA	TRBV29-1	NA	CSVDDTTENTEAFF	TGCAGCGTTGATGATACAACCGAGAACACTGAAGCTTTCTTT
TRBJ2-2	NA	TRBV9	TRBD1	CASSARDRSTGELFF	TGTGCCAGCAGCGCCCGGGACAGAAGCACCGGGGAGCTGTTTTTT
TRBJ2-3	NA	TRBV6-4	TRBD2	CASSEGLAGGRDTQYF	TGTGCCAGCAGTGAGGGACTAGCGGGGGGCAGAGATACGCAGTATTTT
TRBJ2-5	NA	TRBV25-1	TRBD2	CASSGPGLAGRETQYF	TGTGCCAGCAGTGGCCCGGGACTAGCGGGGCGGGAGACCCAGTACTTC
TRBJ1-1	NA	TRBV28	NA	CASNFRSGEAFF	TGTGCCAGCAACTTCAGGTCCGGAGAAGCTTTCTTT
TRBJ2-5	NA	TRBV13	NA	CASSLLGQRETQYF	TGTGCCAGCAGCTTACTAGGCCAAAGGGAGACCCAGTACTTC
TRBJ1-1	NA	TRBV6-1	NA	CASRRHEGGTEAFF	TGTGCCAGCAGGAGACACGAAGGAGGCACTGAAGCTTTCTTT
TRBJ2-5	NA	TRBV25-1	TRBD1	CASSETGGVQETQYF	TGTGCCAGCAGTGAGACAGGGGGGGTACAAGAGACCCAGTACTTC
TRBJ2-2	NA	TRBV13	TRBD2	CASSSPYSGAAGELFF	TGTGCCAGCAGCTCTCCATATAGCGGGGCGGCCGGGGAGCTGTTTTTT
TRBJ2-1	NA	TRBV14	NA	CASSPGQSRVGQFF	TGTGCCAGCAGCCCCGGTCAATCGCGGGTAGGGCAGTTCTTC
TRBJ2-2	NA	TRBV7-9	TRBD2	CASSHSAGGNTGELFF	TGTGCCAGCAGCCATTCAGCGGGAGGGAACACCGGGGAGCTGTTTTTT
TRBJ1-1	NA	TRBV25-1	NA	CASSEWRDTEAFF	TGTGCCAGCAGTGAATGGAGGGACACTGAAGCTTTCTTT
TRBJ2-7	NA	TRBV11-2	NA	CASSPGLPYEQYF	TGTGCCAGCAGCCCGGGACTTCCCTACGAGCAGTACTTC
TRBJ2-4	NA	TRBV30	NA	CAWSATGLLAKNIQYF	TGTGCCTGGAGTGCGACAGGACTTTTAGCCAAAAACATTCAGTACTTC
TRBJ2-6	NA	TRBV30	NA	CAWSGGKTGANVLTF	TGTGCCTGGAGTGGGGGGAAAACAGGGGCCAACGTCCTGACTTTC
TRBJ1-2	NA	TRBV6-1	TRBD1	CASSRDQGGNYGYTF	TGTGCCAGCTCCCGGGACCAGGGGGGTAACTATGGCTACACCTTC
TRBJ2-7	NA	TRBV5-1	NA	CASSLAPNSYEQYF	TGCGCCAGCAGCTTGGCGCCTAATTCCTACGAGCAGTACTTC
TRBJ2-1	NA	TRBV9	NA	CASSAQGAQHEQFF	TGTGCCAGCAGCGCTCAAGGTGCGCAGCATGAGCAGTTCTTC
TRBJ2-7	NA	TRBV25-1	NA	CASIGGRTYEQYF	TGTGCCAGCATTGGCGGAAGGACCTACGAGCAGTACTTC